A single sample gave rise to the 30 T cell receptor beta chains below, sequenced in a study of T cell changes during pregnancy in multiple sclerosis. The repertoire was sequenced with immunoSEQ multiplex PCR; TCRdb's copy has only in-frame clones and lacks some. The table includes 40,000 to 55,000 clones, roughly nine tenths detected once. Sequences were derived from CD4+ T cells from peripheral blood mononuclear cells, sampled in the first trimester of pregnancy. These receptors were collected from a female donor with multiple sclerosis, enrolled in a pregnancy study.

CDR3 sequence reads: CAWSEQRMGEAFF. CDR3 nucleotide sequence: TGTGCCTGGAGTGAGCAGCGGATGGGTGAAGCTTTCTTT. This chain uses TRBV30 with TRBJ1-1; unclear D gene. V lost 1 base to trimming and J lost 7 bases, with 13 bases between them. This CDR3 contains 13 residues. The germline V gene encodes CDR1 GTSNPN and CDR2 SVGIG (reference sequence).

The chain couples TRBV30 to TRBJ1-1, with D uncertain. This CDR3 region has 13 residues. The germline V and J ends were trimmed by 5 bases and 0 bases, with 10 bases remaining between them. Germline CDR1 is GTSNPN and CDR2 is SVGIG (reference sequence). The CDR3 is CAWGGYLNTEAFF. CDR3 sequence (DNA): TGTGCCTGGGGCGGGTACCTGAACACTGAAGCTTTCTTT.

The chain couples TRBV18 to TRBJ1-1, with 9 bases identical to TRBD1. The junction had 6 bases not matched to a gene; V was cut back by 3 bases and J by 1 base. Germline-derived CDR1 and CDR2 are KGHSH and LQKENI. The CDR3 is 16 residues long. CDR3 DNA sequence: TGTGCCAGCTCACCTACATTGGGACAGGGGAACACTGAAGCTTTCTTT. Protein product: CASSPTLGQGNTEAFF.

CDR3 sequence (DNA): TGTGCCAGCAGCTTAGGACAGGGGCGGGTCGACGAGCAGTACTTC. Translated, it gives CASSLGQGRVDEQYF. This chain links TRBV7-6 with TRBJ2-7, with 8 bases identical to TRBD1. CDR1 SGHVS and CDR2 FNYEAQ come from the germline V gene. The CDR3 runs to 15 residues. V lost 1 base, J lost 5 bases, and 7 bases stayed unmatched.

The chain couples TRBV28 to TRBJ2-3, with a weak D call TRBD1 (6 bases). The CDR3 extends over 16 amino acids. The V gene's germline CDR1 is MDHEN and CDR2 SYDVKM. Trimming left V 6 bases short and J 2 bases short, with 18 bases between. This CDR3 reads CASSAHGTPNTDTQYF. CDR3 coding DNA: TGTGCCAGCAGCGCTCACGGGACACCAAACACAGATACGCAGTATTTT.

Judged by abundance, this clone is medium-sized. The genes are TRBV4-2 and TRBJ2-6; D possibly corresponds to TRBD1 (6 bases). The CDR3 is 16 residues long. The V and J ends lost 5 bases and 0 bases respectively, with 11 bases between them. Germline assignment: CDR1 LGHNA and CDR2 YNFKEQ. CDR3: CASSSGHFSGANVLTF. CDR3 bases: TGTGCCAGCAGCTCGGGACACTTCTCTGGGGCCAACGTCCTGACTTTC.

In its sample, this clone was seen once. This CDR3 reads CASSYTGPSGYTF. The DNA of the CDR3 is TGTGCCAGCAGCTACACAGGGCCTTCTGGCTACACCTTC. The chain recombines TRBV5-6 with TRBJ1-2, with D maybe TRBD1 (6 bases). From germline, CDR1 is SGHDT and CDR2 YYEEEE. Trimming took off 3 bases at V and 7 bases at J, with 13 bases between the two ends. The CDR3 loop spans 13 amino acids.

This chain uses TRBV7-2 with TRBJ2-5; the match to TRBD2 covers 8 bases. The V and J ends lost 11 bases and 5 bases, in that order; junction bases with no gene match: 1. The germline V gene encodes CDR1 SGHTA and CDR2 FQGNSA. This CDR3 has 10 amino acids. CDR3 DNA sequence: TGTGCCCCGGGGGGGGAGACCCAGTACTTC. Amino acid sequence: CAPGGETQYF. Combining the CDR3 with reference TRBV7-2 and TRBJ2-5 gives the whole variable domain GAGVSQSPSNKVTEKGKDVELRCDPISGHTALYWYRQSLGQGLEFLIYFQGNSAPDKSGLPSDRFSAERTGGSVSTLTIQRTQQEDSAVYLCAPGGETQYFGPGTRLLVL.

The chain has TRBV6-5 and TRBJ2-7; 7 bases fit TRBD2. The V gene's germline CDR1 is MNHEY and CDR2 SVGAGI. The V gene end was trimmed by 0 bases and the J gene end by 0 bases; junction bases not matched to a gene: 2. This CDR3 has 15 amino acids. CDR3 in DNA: TGTGCCAGCAGTTACTCGGGCGGGAGCTCCTACGAGCAGTACTTC. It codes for CASSYSGGSSYEQYF.

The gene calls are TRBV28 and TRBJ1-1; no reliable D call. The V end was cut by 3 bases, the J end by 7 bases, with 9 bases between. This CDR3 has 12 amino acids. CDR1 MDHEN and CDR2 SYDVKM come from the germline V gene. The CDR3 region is CASSFSSREAFF. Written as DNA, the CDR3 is TGTGCCAGCAGTTTCTCGTCTCGTGAAGCTTTCTTT.

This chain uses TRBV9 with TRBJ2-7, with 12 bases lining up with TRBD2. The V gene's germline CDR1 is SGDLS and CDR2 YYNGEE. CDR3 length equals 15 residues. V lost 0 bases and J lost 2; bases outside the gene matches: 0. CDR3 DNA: TGTGCCAGCAGCGTAGGACTAGCGGGGGCCTACGAGCAGTACTTC. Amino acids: CASSVGLAGAYEQYF.

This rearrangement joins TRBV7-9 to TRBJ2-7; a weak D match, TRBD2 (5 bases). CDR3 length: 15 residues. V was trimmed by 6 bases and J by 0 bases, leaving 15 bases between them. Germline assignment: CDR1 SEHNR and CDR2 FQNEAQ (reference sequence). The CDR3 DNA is TGTGCCAGCAGATCAGCGGACTTTTACTCCTACGAGCAGTACTTC. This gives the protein CASRSADFYSYEQYF. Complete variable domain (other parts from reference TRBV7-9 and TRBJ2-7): DTGVSQNPRHKITKRGQNVTFRCDPISEHNRLYWYRQTLGQGPEFLTYFQNEAQLEKSRLLSDRFSAERPKGSFSTLEIQRTEQGDSAMYLCASRSADFYSYEQYFGPGTRLTVT.

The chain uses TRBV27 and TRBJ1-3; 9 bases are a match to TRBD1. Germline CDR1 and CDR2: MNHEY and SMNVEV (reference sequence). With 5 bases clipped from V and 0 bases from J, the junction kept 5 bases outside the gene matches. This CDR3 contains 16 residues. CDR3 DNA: TGTGCCAGCAGTAAGGACAGGGGCTACTCTGGAAACACCATATATTTT. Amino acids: CASSKDRGYSGNTIYF.

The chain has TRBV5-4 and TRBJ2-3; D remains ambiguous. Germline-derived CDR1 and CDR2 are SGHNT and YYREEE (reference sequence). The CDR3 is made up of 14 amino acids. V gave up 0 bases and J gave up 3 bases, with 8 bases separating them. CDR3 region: CASSLGLGTDTQYF. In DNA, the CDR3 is TGTGCCAGCAGCTTGGGCCTCGGGACAGATACGCAGTATTTT.

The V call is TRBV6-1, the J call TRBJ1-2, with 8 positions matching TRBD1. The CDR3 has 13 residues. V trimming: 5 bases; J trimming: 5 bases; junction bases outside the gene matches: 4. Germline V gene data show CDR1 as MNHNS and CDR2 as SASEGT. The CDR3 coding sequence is TGTGCCAGCAGTAAGGACAGGGCTTATGGCTACACCTTC. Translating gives CASSKDRAYGYTF.

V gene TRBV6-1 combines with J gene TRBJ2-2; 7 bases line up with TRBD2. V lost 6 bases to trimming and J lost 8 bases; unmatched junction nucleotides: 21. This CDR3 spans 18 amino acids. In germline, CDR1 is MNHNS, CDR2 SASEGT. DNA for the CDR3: TGTGCCAGCAGGGAACCTAAAAGGTCAAGCGGGGCGCGGGGGGAGCTGTTTTTT. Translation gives CASREPKRSSGARGELFF.

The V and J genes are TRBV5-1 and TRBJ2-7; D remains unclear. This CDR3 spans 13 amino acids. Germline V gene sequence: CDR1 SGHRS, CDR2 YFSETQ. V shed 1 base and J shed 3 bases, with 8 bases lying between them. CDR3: CASSLSPNYEQYF. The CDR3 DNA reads TGCGCCAGCAGCTTGTCCCCAAACTACGAGCAGTACTTC. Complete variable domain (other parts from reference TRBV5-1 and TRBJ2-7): KAGVTQTPRYLIKTRGQQVTLSCSPISGHRSVSWYQQTPGQGLQFLFEYFSETQRNKGNFPGRFSGRQFSNSRSEMNVSTLELGDSALYLCASSLSPNYEQYFGPGTRLTVT.

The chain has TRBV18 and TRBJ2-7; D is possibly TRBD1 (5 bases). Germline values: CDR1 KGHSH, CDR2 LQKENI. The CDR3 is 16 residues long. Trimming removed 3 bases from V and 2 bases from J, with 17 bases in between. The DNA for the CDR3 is TGTGCCAGCTCACCGAGCCTATCTCAGGGCGCCTACGAGCAGTACTTC. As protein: CASSPSLSQGAYEQYF.

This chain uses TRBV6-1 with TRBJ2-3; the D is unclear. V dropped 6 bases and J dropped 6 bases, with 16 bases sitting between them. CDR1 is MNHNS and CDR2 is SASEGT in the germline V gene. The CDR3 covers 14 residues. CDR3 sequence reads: CASRGIGLGDTQYF. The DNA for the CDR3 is TGTGCCAGCAGGGGTATTGGGCTTGGGGATACGCAGTATTTT.

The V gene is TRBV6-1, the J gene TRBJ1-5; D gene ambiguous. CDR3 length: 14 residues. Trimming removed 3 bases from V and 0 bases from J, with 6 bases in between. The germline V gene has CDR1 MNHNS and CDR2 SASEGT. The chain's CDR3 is CASSDSHSNQPQHF. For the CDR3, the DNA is TGTGCCAGCAGTGACAGTCATAGCAATCAGCCCCAGCATTTT.

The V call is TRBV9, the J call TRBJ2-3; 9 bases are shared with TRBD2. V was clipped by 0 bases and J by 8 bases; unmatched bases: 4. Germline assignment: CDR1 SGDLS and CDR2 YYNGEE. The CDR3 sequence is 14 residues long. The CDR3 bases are TGTGCCAGCAGCGTAGGTAGCGGGAGTCCTACGCAGTATTTT. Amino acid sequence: CASSVGSGSPTQYF.

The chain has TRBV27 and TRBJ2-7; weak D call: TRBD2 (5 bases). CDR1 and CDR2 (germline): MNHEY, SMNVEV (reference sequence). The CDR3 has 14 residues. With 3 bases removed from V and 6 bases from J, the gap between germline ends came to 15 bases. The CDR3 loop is CASSLRAEGSEQYF. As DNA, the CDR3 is TGTGCCAGCAGTTTGAGGGCTGAGGGTAGCGAGCAGTACTTC.

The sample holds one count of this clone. DNA for the CDR3: TGTGCCAGCAGCTTAGATTCGTGGGCTGATAATGAAAAACTGTTTTTT. Its translation: CASSLDSWADNEKLFF. The V call is TRBV11-2, the J call TRBJ1-4, with D uncertain. V was trimmed by 0 bases and J by 4 bases, leaving 12 bases between them. CDR1 and CDR2 from the germline V gene are SGHAT and FQNNGV. The CDR3 length is 16 residues.

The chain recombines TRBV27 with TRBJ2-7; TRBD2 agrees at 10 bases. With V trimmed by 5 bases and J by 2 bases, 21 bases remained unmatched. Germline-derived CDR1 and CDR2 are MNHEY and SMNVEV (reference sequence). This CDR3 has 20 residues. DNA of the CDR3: TGTGCCAGCAGTCCGATTAAGGGTTCTAAGACTAGCGGGTCGACCTACGAGCAGTACTTC. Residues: CASSPIKGSKTSGSTYEQYF.

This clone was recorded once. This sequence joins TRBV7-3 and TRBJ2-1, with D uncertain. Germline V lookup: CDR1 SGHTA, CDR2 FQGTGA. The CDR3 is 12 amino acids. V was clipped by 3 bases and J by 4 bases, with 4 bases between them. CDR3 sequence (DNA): TGTGCCAGCAGCTTTAGTTACAATGAGCAGTTCTTC. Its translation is CASSFSYNEQFF.

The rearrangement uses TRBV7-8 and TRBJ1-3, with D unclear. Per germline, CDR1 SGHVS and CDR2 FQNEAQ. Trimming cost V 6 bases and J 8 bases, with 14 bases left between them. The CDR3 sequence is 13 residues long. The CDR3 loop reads CASSFRELDTIYF. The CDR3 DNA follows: TGTGCCAGCAGTTTTAGGGAGTTGGACACCATATATTTT.

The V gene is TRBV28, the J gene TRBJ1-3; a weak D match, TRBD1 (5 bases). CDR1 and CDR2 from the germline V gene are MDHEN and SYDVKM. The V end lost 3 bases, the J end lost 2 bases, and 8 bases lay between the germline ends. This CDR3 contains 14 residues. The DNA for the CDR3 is TGTGCCAGCAGTTTTGGGGGGGCTGGAAACACCATATATTTT. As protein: CASSFGGAGNTIYF.

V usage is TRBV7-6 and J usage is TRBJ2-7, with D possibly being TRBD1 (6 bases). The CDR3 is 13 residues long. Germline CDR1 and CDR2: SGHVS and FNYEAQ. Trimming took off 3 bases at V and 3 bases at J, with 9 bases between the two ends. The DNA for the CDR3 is TGTGCCAGCAGCTTGAACAGGGACTACGAGCAGTACTTC. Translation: CASSLNRDYEQYF.

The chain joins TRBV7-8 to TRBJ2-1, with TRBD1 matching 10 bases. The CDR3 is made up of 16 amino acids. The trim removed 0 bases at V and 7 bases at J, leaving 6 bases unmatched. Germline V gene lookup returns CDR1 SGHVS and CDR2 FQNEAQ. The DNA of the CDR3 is TGTGCCAGCAGCTTAGCCAGGACAGGGGGTCGTAATGAGCAGTTCTTC. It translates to CASSLARTGGRNEQFF. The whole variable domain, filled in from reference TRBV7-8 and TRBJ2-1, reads GAGVSQSPRYKVAKRGQDVALRCDPISGHVSLFWYQQALGQGPEFLTYFQNEAQLDKSGLPSDRFFAERPEGSVSTLKIQRTQQEDSAVYLCASSLARTGGRNEQFFGPGTRLTVL.

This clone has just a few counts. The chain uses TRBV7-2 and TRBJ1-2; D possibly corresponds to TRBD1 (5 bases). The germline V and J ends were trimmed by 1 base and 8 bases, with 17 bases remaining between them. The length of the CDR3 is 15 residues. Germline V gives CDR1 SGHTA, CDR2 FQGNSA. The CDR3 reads CASSLDGLPGDGYTF. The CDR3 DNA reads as TGTGCCAGCAGCTTAGATGGGCTCCCGGGGGACGGCTACACCTTC.